Below are 17 T cell receptor beta chains sequenced from a single sample in a study of CD8+CD57+ T cells in acquired aplastic anemia. Investigators profiled TCR beta VDJ and CDR3 from genomic DNA template. TCRdb re-called the reads through MiXCR, storing one row per CDR3 protein. The sample holds roughly 290,000 distinct CDR3 sequences; under 65% are singletons and the top ten take 1% to 1.5%. Sequenced patients had shown CD8+CD57+ cell expansion by flow cytometry. Sequencing was done on a sample of sorted CD4+, CD8+, or CD8+CD57+ T cells (not recorded which) from PBMCs. The origin of the receptors is a human donor with aplastic anemia.

The J gene is TRBJ2-7, the V gene TRBV15, with 7 bases aligning to TRBD1. V shed 2 bases and J 3 bases; nucleotides not matched to a gene: 7. This CDR3 comprises 15 residues. Germline V gene sequence: CDR1 LNHNV, CDR2 YYDKDF (reference sequence). CDR3 protein: CATSRTGDRYYEQYF. In DNA, the CDR3 is TGTGCCACCAGCAGAACAGGGGACCGCTACTACGAGCAGTACTTC.

Notes on this clonotype: This may be a read error: a much more frequent sequence differs by one nucleotide. Here the CDR3 DNA reads TGTGCCAGCTCACGAGTAGATACGCAGTATTTT. Protein: CASSRVDTQYF. The rearrangement links TRBV18 to TRBJ2-3, with unresolved D. CDR1 and CDR2 from the germline V gene are KGHSH and LQKENI. The V and J ends lost 4 bases and 5 bases respectively, with 4 bases between them. The CDR3 loop spans 11 amino acids.

On this clonotype: At one end the junction does not follow the germline gene, possibly because of a read error. The V call is TRBV15, the J call TRBJ2-7; 10 bases map to TRBD2. The CDR3 has 16 residues. CDR1 is LNHNV, CDR2 YYDKDF, per germline (reference sequence). This CDR3 is CATSRGSASGRNEQCF. The CDR3 DNA is TGTGCCACCAGCAGAGGATCGGCTAGCGGGAGAAACGAGCAGTGCTTC.

The chain links TRBV20-1 to TRBJ1-5; the D is unclear. This CDR3 has 15 amino acids. The germline V gene encodes CDR1 DFQATT and CDR2 SNEGSKA (reference sequence). Between the trimmed V and J ends, which lost 3 bases and 2 bases, there was a span of 14 bases. The CDR3 nucleotides are TGCAGTGCTAGTCTCGTGGGCGGTCGCAATCAGCCCCAGCATTTT. Its translation: CSASLVGGRNQPQHF.

The sample holds a few counts of this clonotype. This chain links TRBV7-9 with TRBJ2-3; perhaps D is TRBD1 or TRBD2 (5 bases each). This CDR3 contains 13 residues. The germline V gene encodes CDR1 SEHNR and CDR2 FQNEAQ (reference sequence). Trimming left V 7 bases short and J 6 bases short, with 14 bases between. The CDR3 is CASNAAGADTQYF. The CDR3 DNA sequence: TGTGCCAGCAACGCGGCCGGGGCCGATACGCAGTATTTT.

This clonotype was found once. V is TRBV5-5 and J is TRBJ1-2; 10 nucleotides match TRBD1. After removal of 6 bases from V and 4 bases from J, the junction contained 9 bases not matched to a gene. CDR3 length: 15 residues. Per the germline V gene, CDR1 is SGHKS and CDR2 is YYEKEE (reference sequence). This chain's CDR3 is CASTTLTGGTYGYTF. CDR3 nucleotide sequence: TGTGCCAGCACCACCCTGACAGGGGGCACCTATGGCTACACCTTC.

The chain joins TRBV11-2 to TRBJ1-1, with D unresolved. CDR1 and CDR2 (germline): SGHAT, FQNNGV. The CDR3 sequence is 11 residues long. Between the trimmed V and J ends, which lost 4 bases and 6 bases, there was a span of 6 bases. The CDR3 here is CASSWTAEAFF. Written as DNA, the CDR3 is TGTGCCAGCAGCTGGACGGCTGAAGCTTTCTTT.

The chain has TRBV2 and TRBJ1-6; D perhaps matches TRBD1 (5 bases). V dropped 4 bases and J dropped 6 bases, with 7 bases sitting between them. The CDR3 totals 13 residues. Germline values: CDR1 SNHLY, CDR2 FYNNEI. The CDR3 DNA reads TGTGCCAGCAGTGTGGACACTAATTCACCCCTCCACTTT. Amino acids: CASSVDTNSPLHF.

This sequence joins TRBV20-1 and TRBJ2-7; D is unclear. Between the trimmed V and J ends, which lost 6 bases and 3 bases, there was a span of 15 bases. The CDR3 is made up of 13 amino acids. Germline CDR1 reads DFQATT; CDR2 reads SNEGSKA (reference sequence). CDR3 coding DNA: TGCAGTGCGACTTATACAAGCGACTACGAGCAGTACTTC. Its protein is CSATYTSDYEQYF.

The sample holds a few counts of this clonotype. The chain has TRBV6-5 and TRBJ2-7; tentative D call: TRBD1 (5 bases). Deletions cut 5 bases from V and 6 bases from J, with 17 bases between. The CDR3 is made up of 14 amino acids. CDR1 and CDR2 (germline): MNHEY, SVGAGI. CDR3 DNA: TGTGCCAGCAGTCAATATTTTCAGGGATTCGAGCAGTACTTC. Translated, it gives CASSQYFQGFEQYF.

This clonotype was observed a handful of times. V gene TRBV7-9 combines with J gene TRBJ1-2, with D uncertain. Germline assignment: CDR1 SEHNR and CDR2 FQNEAQ (reference sequence). The CDR3 has 11 amino acids. The CDR3: CAASSYYGYTF. Here the CDR3 DNA reads TGTGCTGCCTCCAGTTACTATGGCTACACCTTC. The full variable domain, in which reference TRBV7-9 and TRBJ1-2 provide the parts outside the CDR3, is DTGVSQNPRHKITKRGQNVTFRCDPISEHNRLYWYRQTLGQGPEFLTYFQNEAQLEKSRLLSDRFSAERPKGSFSTLEIQRTEQGDSAMYLCAASSYYGYTFGSGTRLTVV.

This rearrangement joins TRBV29-1 to TRBJ2-5; D may be TRBD2 (5 bases). Germline V gene data show CDR1 as SQVTM and CDR2 as ANQGSEA. This CDR3 contains 14 residues. Trimming cost V 6 bases and J 4 bases, with 18 bases left between them. The DNA of the CDR3 is TGCAGCGTGAAGCCCCGCGGAGGCGGAGAGACCCAGTACTTC. As protein: CSVKPRGGGETQYF.

The chain combines TRBV2 with TRBJ2-2; no firm D call. CDR3 size: 16 residues. The germline V and J ends were trimmed by 4 bases and 0 bases, with 12 bases remaining between them. Germline V gene lookup returns CDR1 SNHLY and CDR2 FYNNEI. The CDR3 DNA reads TGTGCCAGCAGTGCTCCAAGGATCGCGAACACCGGGGAGCTGTTTTTT. Its protein product is CASSAPRIANTGELFF. The entire variable domain, with the rest obtained from reference TRBV2 and TRBJ2-2, is as follows: EPEVTQTPSHQVTQMGQEVILRCVPISNHLYFYWYRQILGQKVEFLVSFYNNEISEKSEIFDDQFSVERPDGSNFTLKIRSTKLEDSAMYFCASSAPRIANTGELFFGEGSRLTVL.

This clonotype was detected ten times or more. The rearrangement links TRBV27 to TRBJ1-5, with D unresolved. CDR1 and CDR2 (germline): MNHEY, SMNVEV (reference sequence). The CDR3 has 14 amino acids. Trimming removed 8 bases from V and 4 bases from J, with 15 bases in between. The CDR3 region has the DNA TGTGCCAGCCATAACGGGCGAGGGAATCAGCCCCAGCATTTT. This sequence encodes CASHNGRGNQPQHF.

This clonotype was picked up one time. V is TRBV7-8 and J is TRBJ2-2; D is unresolved. CDR1 is SGHVS and CDR2 is FQNEAQ in the germline V gene. V was shortened by 1 base and J by 10 bases, with 10 bases between the two germline ends. The CDR3 is 13 residues long. The CDR3 DNA is TGTGCCAGCAGCTTAGATATAGAGTCGGAGCTGTTTTTT. It encodes CASSLDIESELFF.

The chain employs TRBV24-1 and TRBJ2-6; the D gene is possibly TRBD1 (6 bases). The V and J ends lost 1 base and 4 bases respectively, with 10 bases between them. Germline V lookup: CDR1 KGHDR, CDR2 SFDVKD. CDR3 length equals 16 residues. The CDR3 bases are TGTGCCACCAGTGATTTTACAGGGCCCGGGGCCAACGTCCTGACTTTC. This translates into CATSDFTGPGANVLTF.

The chain has TRBV2 and TRBJ1-5; TRBD1 is a possible D gene (5 bases). In germline, CDR1 is SNHLY, CDR2 FYNNEI. V lost 7 bases and J 1 base, leaving 38 bases between the germline ends. This CDR3 has 23 amino acids. The CDR3: CASTGPQDTTGELCWHSNQPQHF. CDR3 DNA sequence: TGTGCCAGCACAGGACCCCAGGACACCACCGGGGAGCTGTGCTGGCACAGCAATCAGCCCCAGCATTTT. Complete variable domain (other parts from reference TRBV2 and TRBJ1-5): EPEVTQTPSHQVTQMGQEVILRCVPISNHLYFYWYRQILGQKVEFLVSFYNNEISEKSEIFDDQFSVERPDGSNFTLKIRSTKLEDSAMYFCASTGPQDTTGELCWHSNQPQHFGDGTRLSIL.